This T cell receptor beta chain was identified during a study of regulatory T cells in long-lasting Graves disease (dated by TCRdb to the early 2020s). As for the study more broadly: Patients with newly diagnosed Graves' disease had been on antithyroid drugs for under 3 months. The study took place in China and was registered as a clinical trial. A total of roughly 35 samples underwent TCR sequencing: roughly 13 from persistent and around 20 from newly diagnosed Graves' disease patients. Peripheral blood TCR sequencing and RNA sequencing compared persistent Graves' disease patients with newly diagnosed Graves' disease patients.

The germline V gene encodes CDR1 ENHRY and CDR2 SYGVKD. From its cysteine to its phenylalanine, the CDR3 spans 15 amino acids. Only the CDR3 part of the read is kept: 45 bases, read in frame from the first base. Between the V and J ends, shortened by 6 bases and 4 bases respectively, the junction contains 19 bases. This clonotype was seen a few times. Its antigen has not been determined. Qualities for individual bases were not recorded, and no much larger clone is one base off. Broad study findings and their caveats: Sequencing and analysis were limited to the TCR beta chain. As a limitation, the authors acknowledged that the small sample size may reduce accuracy. Peripheral blood alone was examined, since thyroid tissue, which constituted the primary lesion, could not be accessed. Persistent Graves' disease patients showed lower TCR Shannon entropy and fewer highly expanded clones than newly diagnosed patients, suggesting clonal expansion. TRBV28, TRBJ1-2 and TRBJ2-5 were preferentially used in persistent disease, while TRBV20-1 and TRBJ2-1 were favored in newly diagnosed disease. A larger number of public clonotypes was shared among persistent patients (around 2,500) than among newly diagnosed patients (approximately 930).

The receptor library was made with multiplex PCR. Sequencing was performed on an Illumina HiSeq 4000. iRepertoire HTBI primers and Arm-PCR amplification of CDR3 regions were used to construct TCR beta libraries. Before sequencing, the PCR products underwent gel purification. The paper's processing steps were these. Across samples, approximately 68 TRBV and 15 or so TRBJ segments were identified and used for gene usage analysis of CDR3 amino acid clonotypes. COPE and FqMerger were used to merge the filtered high-quality paired reads into contigs. Contigs were aligned with BLAST to IMGT TRBV, TRBD and TRBJ reference genes, and CDR3 was defined per IMGT. Any clonotype with a frequency above 0.1% was classified as a highly expanded clone. Shannon entropy served as the measure of repertoire diversity, while the Gini coefficient captured V-J evenness. Clonotypes shared by more than one individual were considered public. In TCRdb, the public reads were trimmed at Q25 with fastp and aligned with MiXCR, with productive beta chains retained. Each CDR3 protein appears once, grouped with its most common genes and DNA. TCRdb's processing, not the authors' own work, is the source of the V and J calls. Counted in this sample were around 250,000 distinct CDR3 sequences; about 20% of them appeared once. Together, the top ten hold around 15% of the sample.

The sample's time point label is to be understood as: newly diagnosed GD, antithyroid drugs for less than 3 months. RNA was extracted from PBMCs in TRIzol for both TCR sequencing and RNA sequencing. Graves' disease was diagnosed according to American Thyroid Association guidelines. Patients for the study were recruited at an endocrinology department in Xi'an, China. Each patient gave about 10 milliliters of peripheral blood, collected in an EDTA anticoagulant tube. PBMCs were isolated by Ficoll Paque Plus density gradient separation without further T cell sorting. RNA quality was checked with an Agilent 2100 Bioanalyzer and agarose gel, and concentration with a NanoDrop 2000. The sample also formed part of further work on T cells in Graves' hyperthyroidism and ophthalmopathy. The second study also describes: Graves' hyperthyroidism was defined as stable when no progression to ophthalmopathy occurred over 18 months of follow-up. Hyperthyroidism patients were newly diagnosed, with disease duration under 2 months, and aged 18 to 65 years. Patients with uncontrolled infections, other autoimmune diseases, pregnancy or lactation were excluded. Diagnoses were established on the basis of clinical symptoms, serum thyroxine and TRAb, thyroid ultrasound, and orbital computed tomography. A first-round RT-PCR of the TCR CDR3 used the HTBI primer set with the Qiagen OneStep RT-PCR kit. Most expanded thyroid clonotypes (frequency above 0.001) were also detected in blood, suggesting blood repertoires may reflect thyroid immune responses. A model built on a 13 V-J signature distinguished ophthalmopathy from stable hyperthyroidism, reaching approximately 89% sensitivity and about 81% specificity in cross-validation and 80%/75% in testing. In validation, the model predicted progression to ophthalmopathy with 60% to 71% sensitivity and less than 75% specificity, a median of about six months before onset. To identify TCR V-J signatures that set the groups apart, the researchers used a discovery cohort of 100 or so patients, made up of fewer than 50 with Graves' ophthalmopathy and 57 with stable Graves' hyperthyroidism. Prospective prediction of ophthalmopathy was tested in an independent validation cohort of fewer than 20 hyperthyroidism patients and 15 to 17 patients who later progressed to ophthalmopathy. The 100 or so discovery patients were randomly split 7:3 into training and test sets. Thyroid tissue and blood T-cell repertoires from six Graves' hyperthyroidism patients were also compared in the study. After sampling, hyperthyroidism patients received methimazole starting at 30 mg daily, and ophthalmopathy patients received high-dose intravenous methylprednisolone. A second multiplex PCR round built the libraries, followed by size selection and purification. Libraries were sequenced paired-end with 100 bp reads on an Illumina HiSeq2000. SOAPnuke was used to process the raw data, removing reads that contained adapters or uncalled bases, had a mean Phred below 15, or lacked an exact match to the constant primer or identifier. COPE v1.2.5 was used to merge high-quality paired reads, and clonotypes were defined as unique nucleotide sequences. MiTCR v1.1 was used to align the clonotypes against IMGT TRBV, TRBD and TRBJ reference segments. Analysis was restricted to V-J combinations with a frequency above 0.0001, which covered roughly 99% of repertoires. The TCS score was defined as the ratio of F50 (clonal expansion) to E x V (chaos), calculated using BLOSUM62-based TCRdist between CDR3 peptides within each V-J. Welch's t-statistics and random forest reduced around 550 V-J features to roughly 13, which were used in a naive Bayes classifier (R e1071). Sample size was not statistically predetermined, and blinding of investigators to group allocation was not performed. The paper reports TCR Vbeta CDR3 sequencing of some 140 peripheral blood samples: under 45 ophthalmopathy, some 80 hyperthyroidism and 17 progressor patients.

The chain joins TRBV10-3 to TRBJ2-7, and TRBD2 may be the D gene, going by 5 matching bases. The clonotype originates from a woman in her thirties with Graves disease. Donor details come from another sample of the same person, matched by shared clones. The sample consisted of peripheral blood mononuclear cells (PBMCs), taken at new diagnosis, from a patient treated with antithyroid drugs. The CDR3 protein: CAIRSTSGSQYEQYF. The nucleotide sequence is given as TGTGCCATCAGGTCTACCTCGGGGTCACAGTACGAGCAGTACTTC.